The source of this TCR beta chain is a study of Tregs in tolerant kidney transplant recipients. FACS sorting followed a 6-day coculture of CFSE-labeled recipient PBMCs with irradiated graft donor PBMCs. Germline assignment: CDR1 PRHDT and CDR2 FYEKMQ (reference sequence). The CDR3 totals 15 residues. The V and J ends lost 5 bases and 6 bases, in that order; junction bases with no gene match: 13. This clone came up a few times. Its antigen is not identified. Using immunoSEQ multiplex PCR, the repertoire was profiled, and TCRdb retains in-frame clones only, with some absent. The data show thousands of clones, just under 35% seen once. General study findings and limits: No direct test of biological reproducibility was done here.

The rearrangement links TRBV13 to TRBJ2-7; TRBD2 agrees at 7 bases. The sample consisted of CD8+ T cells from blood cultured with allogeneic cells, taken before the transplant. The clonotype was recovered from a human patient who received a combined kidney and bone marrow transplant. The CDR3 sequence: CASSVTPGLEGEQYF. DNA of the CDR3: TGTGCCAGCAGCGTAACCCCCGGACTAGAAGGCGAGCAGTACTTC.